These 29 T cell receptor beta chains were all obtained from the same sample, sequenced in a study of blood T cell repertoires in COVID-19. TCRdb's table, derived via immunoSEQ multiplex PCR, lists solely in-frame clones and lacks some. The table shows approximately 150,000 clones, with approximately 85% occurring only once. The specimen was peripheral blood. The source of these receptors is a human donor with acute or convalescent COVID-19. The donor label of this sample is uncertain.

The J gene is TRBJ1-2, the V gene TRBV5-4, with D possibly being TRBD1 (6 bases). This CDR3 has 14 amino acids. CDR1 is SGHNT, CDR2 YYREEE, per germline (reference sequence). The V gene lost 4 bases and the J gene lost 6 bases, with 16 bases spanning the gap. The CDR3 loop reads CASSPGGGAHGYTF. CDR3 DNA sequence: TGTGCCAGCAGCCCAGGAGGGGGGGCGCATGGCTACACCTTC. Filled out from reference TRBV5-4 and TRBJ1-2, the complete variable domain reads ETGVTQSPTHLIKTRGQQVTLRCSSQSGHNTVSWYQQALGQGPQFIFQYYREEENGRGNFPPRFSGLQFPNYSSELNVNALELDDSALYLCASSPGGGAHGYTFGSGTRLTVV.

The CDR3 nucleotides are TGTGCCAGCAGCTTCTCGGCCCTAGGGGATTCACCCCTCCACTTT. Protein sequence: CASSFSALGDSPLHF. The chain couples TRBV7-9 to TRBJ1-6; a weak D match, TRBD1 (5 bases). Germline V gene lookup returns CDR1 SEHNR and CDR2 FQNEAQ (reference sequence). The V and J ends lost 3 bases and 8 bases respectively, with 14 bases between them. This CDR3 has 15 amino acids.

The chain has TRBV28 and TRBJ1-1; D might be TRBD1 (5 bases). V was pared by 8 bases and J by 5 bases, with 18 bases between. The germline V gene has CDR1 MDHEN and CDR2 SYDVKM. The CDR3 runs to 14 residues. This chain's CDR3 is CASDSHGGETEAFF. In nucleotides, the CDR3 is TGTGCCAGCGATTCCCACGGGGGGGAAACTGAAGCTTTCTTT.

The chain joins TRBV6-5 to TRBJ1-1, with D perhaps TRBD1 (5 bases). The CDR3 has 13 amino acids. Germline CDR1 and CDR2: MNHEY and SVGAGI. The CDR3 region has the DNA TGTGTCTCGAGGTGGGGGGTAAACACTGAAGCTTTCTTT. It yields the protein CVSRWGVNTEAFF.

J is TRBJ2-7 and V is TRBV5-1; D might be TRBD2 (6 bases). The CDR3 has 13 amino acids. Germline assignment: CDR1 SGHRS and CDR2 YFSETQ. V shed 5 bases and J shed 7 bases, with 16 bases lying between them. CDR3 DNA sequence: TGCGCCAGCAGGGGGGGACCGACCTCTGAGCAGTACTTC. Encoded protein: CASRGGPTSEQYF.

The chain links TRBV28 to TRBJ2-1, with TRBD2 identical over 12 bases. Germline-derived CDR1 and CDR2 are MDHEN and SYDVKM. CDR3 size: 15 residues. V trimming: 6 bases; J trimming: 3 bases; junction bases outside the gene matches: 3. CDR3 protein: CASSRLAGDYNEQFF. The CDR3 bases are TGTGCCAGCAGCCGACTAGCGGGAGACTACAATGAGCAGTTCTTC. Full variable domain (remainder filled in from reference TRBV28 and TRBJ2-1): DVKVTQSSRYLVKRTGEKVFLECVQDMDHENMFWYRQDPGLGLRLIYFSYDVKMKEKGDIPEGYSVSREKKERFSLILESASTNQTSMYLCASSRLAGDYNEQFFGPGTRLTVL.

This clone appeared once. The V and J genes are TRBV30 and TRBJ1-5, with D tentatively TRBD1 (6 bases). CDR3 length: 13 amino acids. Trimming left V 3 bases short and J 5 bases short, with 11 bases between. The germline gives CDR1 GTSNPN, CDR2 SVGIG (reference sequence). The CDR3 bases are TGTGCCTGGAGCTTAGGGGGGGATCAGCCCCAGCATTTT. Encoded protein: CAWSLGGDQPQHF.

The V and J genes are TRBV7-9 and TRBJ1-2, with unresolved D. V was trimmed by 2 bases and J by 4 bases, leaving 8 bases between them. The CDR3 totals 13 residues. Germline V gene lookup returns CDR1 SEHNR and CDR2 FQNEAQ (reference sequence). This CDR3 reads CASSLPPLYGYTF. The CDR3 DNA sequence: TGTGCCAGCAGCTTACCCCCACTCTATGGCTACACCTTC.

The chain links TRBV6-5 to TRBJ2-3, with 9 bases fitting TRBD1. Germline assignment: CDR1 MNHEY and CDR2 SVGAGI. Trimming cost V 7 bases and J 4 bases; bases outside gene matches: 6. The CDR3 covers 14 residues. The CDR3 spells CASTPDRGADTQYF. CDR3 DNA sequence: TGTGCCAGCACCCCGGACAGGGGAGCAGATACGCAGTATTTT.

The V gene is TRBV7-2, the J gene TRBJ2-3, with TRBD1 matching over 8 bases. With V trimmed by 4 bases and J by 2 bases, 8 bases remained unmatched. The CDR3 loop spans 16 amino acids. CDR1 and CDR2 from the germline V gene are SGHTA and FQGNSA. The CDR3 is CASSSIATGATDTQYF. The CDR3 coding sequence is TGTGCCAGCAGCTCAATAGCGACAGGGGCCACAGATACGCAGTATTTT.

The chain employs TRBV19 and TRBJ2-3, with 9 bases identical to TRBD2. The CDR3 contains 16 residues. The V gene end was trimmed by 5 bases and the J gene end by 4 bases; junction bases not matched to a gene: 10. Looked up from germline, CDR1 is LNHDA and CDR2 is SQIVND (reference sequence). The CDR3: CASSPVAGVFADTQYF. Written as DNA, the CDR3 is TGTGCCAGTAGTCCTGTAGCGGGGGTGTTCGCAGATACGCAGTATTTT.

The chain uses TRBV10-3 and TRBJ1-1, with unresolved D. The germline CDR1 and CDR2 sequences are ENHRY and SYGVKD. The CDR3 has 12 residues. The ends were cut back, 5 bases at V and 5 bases at J, with 9 bases in the middle. CDR3 region: CAISSVETEAFF. The CDR3 bases are TGTGCCATCAGTAGCGTGGAAACTGAAGCTTTCTTT.

The rearrangement uses TRBV4-2 and TRBJ1-5; D might be TRBD1 (5 bases). Germline V gene sequence: CDR1 LGHNA, CDR2 YNFKEQ. The CDR3 is 14 amino acids. V was cut by 1 base and J by 9 bases, with 13 bases left in between. For the CDR3, the DNA is TGTGCCAGCAGCCAAGGGGAAGGGACTCGGCCCCAGCATTTT. This gives the protein CASSQGEGTRPQHF.

The CDR3 nucleotides are TGTGCCAGCAGTGAATATGCCCCCTGGCTAGCGGAAGAGACCCAGTACTTC. Protein: CASSEYAPWLAEETQYF. The rearrangement links TRBV25-1 to TRBJ2-5, with TRBD2 matching over 7 bases. J lost 3 bases, V lost 0 bases, and 10 bases had no gene match. This CDR3 comprises 17 residues. Germline values: CDR1 MGHDK, CDR2 SYGVNS.

The J gene is TRBJ2-3, the V gene TRBV18, with 7 bases identical to TRBD1. This CDR3 comprises 16 residues. CDR1 is KGHSH, CDR2 LQKENI, per germline. J was trimmed by 6 bases and V by 5 bases; bases with no gene match: 14. The CDR3 region has the DNA TGTGCCAGCTCATCCGCACAGGGGCTCGGTTCGGATACGCAGTATTTT. Amino acid sequence: CASSSAQGLGSDTQYF.

The rearrangement joins TRBV27 to TRBJ2-2, with 11 bases identical to TRBD1. CDR3 length equals 15 residues. V dropped 3 bases and J dropped 4; count of bases not matched to a gene: 1. Germline assignment: CDR1 MNHEY and CDR2 SMNVEV (reference sequence). The CDR3 DNA sequence: TGTGCCAGCAGTTTTGGGACAGGGGGCACCGGGGAGCTGTTTTTT. Protein: CASSFGTGGTGELFF.

V is TRBV7-9 and J is TRBJ2-1; the D is unclear. CDR1 is SEHNR and CDR2 is FQNEAQ in the germline V gene (reference sequence). The CDR3 is 14 amino acids. Trimming cost V 7 bases and J 9 bases, with 19 bases left between them. The CDR3 loop reads CASTSTVPAGEQFF. The CDR3 DNA follows: TGTGCCAGCACCAGTACGGTCCCCGCCGGTGAGCAGTTCTTC.

The chain links TRBV19 to TRBJ1-6; D unclear. The CDR3 loop spans 13 amino acids. V was trimmed by 7 bases and J by 10 bases, leaving 14 bases between them. CDR1 and CDR2 (germline): LNHDA, SQIVND (reference sequence). The CDR3 is CASTNRRESPLHF. CDR3 in DNA: TGTGCCAGTACCAATAGGAGGGAATCACCCCTCCACTTT.

This rearrangement joins TRBV4-2 to TRBJ1-2; TRBD1 matches 8 bases. Germline lookup yields CDR1 LGHNA and CDR2 YNFKEQ. This CDR3 region has 15 residues. Trimming at V came to 3 bases and at J to 0 bases, leaving 3 bases not matched to a gene. The chain's CDR3 is CASSQRQGSNYGYTF. The CDR3 DNA sequence: TGTGCCAGCAGCCAGAGACAGGGGTCTAACTATGGCTACACCTTC.

This clone was seen only once. The gene calls are TRBV6-1 and TRBJ2-7; TRBD1 matches 9 bases. This CDR3 comprises 14 residues. CDR1 and CDR2 (germline): MNHNS, SASEGT. With V trimmed by 5 bases and J by 3 bases, 5 bases remained unmatched. This CDR3 reads CASSPRTGDYEQYV. The CDR3, as DNA: TGTGCCAGCAGTCCTCGGACAGGGGACTACGAGCAGTACGTC.

This clone was found a few times. The rearrangement joins TRBV28 to TRBJ1-1, with a weak D call TRBD1 (5 bases). The length of the CDR3 is 14 residues. CDR1 MDHEN and CDR2 SYDVKM come from the germline V gene. Deletions cut 7 bases from V and 1 base from J, with 13 bases between. The CDR3 protein is CASTPAQGNTEAFF. CDR3 bases: TGTGCCAGCACCCCCGCTCAGGGGAACACTGAAGCTTTCTTT.

The rearrangement joins TRBV9 to TRBJ1-2; TRBD1 matches at 7 bases. J gave up 2 bases and V 3 bases, and 4 bases lay outside the gene matches. Germline loops: CDR1 SGDLS, CDR2 YYNGEE. The CDR3 spans 14 residues. CDR3 bases: TGTGCCAGCAGCGGGGGGACAGCGAACTATGGCTACACCTTC. Protein product: CASSGGTANYGYTF.

The rearrangement links TRBV4-3 to TRBJ1-2; D gene unclear. From germline, CDR1 is LGHNA and CDR2 YSLEER. This CDR3 has 14 amino acids. V lost 3 bases to trimming and J lost 4 bases, with 12 bases between them. CDR3 DNA: TGCGCCAGCAGCCACGTACAGATCCCCTATGGCTACACCTTC. It translates to CASSHVQIPYGYTF.

The rearrangement joins TRBV5-6 to TRBJ2-1; 9 nucleotides agree with TRBD2. Germline V gene lookup returns CDR1 SGHDT and CDR2 YYEEEE. CDR3 length equals 13 residues. The ends lost 4 bases at V and 8 bases at J; junction bases unmatched: 4. The CDR3 is CASSRTSADEQFF. The CDR3 nucleotides read TGTGCCAGCAGCCGGACTAGCGCCGATGAGCAGTTCTTC.

V gene TRBV2 combines with J gene TRBJ1-5; D is perhaps TRBD1 (6 bases). Trimming left V 5 bases short and J 1 base short, with 12 bases between. The CDR3 length is 15 residues. Germline CDR1 SNHLY, CDR2 FYNNEI. CDR3 residues: CASSSQGLSNQPQHF. For the CDR3, the DNA is TGTGCCAGCAGTTCACAGGGATTAAGCAATCAGCCCCAGCATTTT.

Only one count was recorded for this clone. The chain joins TRBV19 to TRBJ1-2, with 8 bases that match TRBD1. The CDR3 sequence is 14 residues long. The germline V gene encodes CDR1 LNHDA and CDR2 SQIVND (reference sequence). V gave up 6 bases and J gave up 4 bases; unmatched junction bases: 7. The CDR3 DNA is TGTGCCAGTAGACCCAGGGGGCTAGGCTATGGCTACACCTTC. This codes for CASRPRGLGYGYTF.

The CDR3 spells CASSTPYRATGELFF. Written as DNA, the CDR3 is TGTGCCAGCAGCACACCCTACAGGGCCACCGGGGAGCTGTTTTTT. J is TRBJ2-2 and V is TRBV13; TRBD1 is a possible D gene (6 bases). The CDR3 is made up of 15 amino acids. The V gene lost 5 bases and the J gene lost 4 bases, with 14 bases spanning the gap. Per the germline V gene, CDR1 is PRHDT and CDR2 is FYEKMQ (reference sequence).

The rearrangement uses TRBV7-9 and TRBJ1-6; the D is unclear. Germline V gene lookup returns CDR1 SEHNR and CDR2 FQNEAQ (reference sequence). This CDR3 region has 15 residues. V was trimmed by 2 bases and J by 7 bases, leaving 12 bases between them. The CDR3 here is CASSLKFGENSPLHF. In nucleotides, the CDR3 is TGTGCCAGCAGCTTAAAGTTCGGGGAAAATTCACCCCTCCACTTT.

The gene calls are TRBV4-2 and TRBJ1-6; D is perhaps TRBD1 (5 bases). Trimming removed 0 bases from V and 7 bases from J, with 16 bases in between. The CDR3 is made up of 17 amino acids. CDR1 and CDR2 from the germline V gene are LGHNA and YNFKEQ. This CDR3 is CASSQDLPGWGNSPLHF. DNA for the CDR3: TGTGCCAGCAGCCAAGATCTGCCAGGGTGGGGAAATTCACCCCTCCACTTT.